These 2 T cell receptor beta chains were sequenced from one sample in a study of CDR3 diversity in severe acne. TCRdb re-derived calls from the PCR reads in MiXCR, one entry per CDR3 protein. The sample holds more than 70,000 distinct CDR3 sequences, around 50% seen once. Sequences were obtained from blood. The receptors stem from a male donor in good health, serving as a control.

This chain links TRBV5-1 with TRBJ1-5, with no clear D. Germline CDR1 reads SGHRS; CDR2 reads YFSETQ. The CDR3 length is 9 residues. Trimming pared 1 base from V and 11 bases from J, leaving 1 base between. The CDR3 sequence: CASSLTQHF. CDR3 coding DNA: TGCGCCAGCAGCTTGACCCAGCATTTT.

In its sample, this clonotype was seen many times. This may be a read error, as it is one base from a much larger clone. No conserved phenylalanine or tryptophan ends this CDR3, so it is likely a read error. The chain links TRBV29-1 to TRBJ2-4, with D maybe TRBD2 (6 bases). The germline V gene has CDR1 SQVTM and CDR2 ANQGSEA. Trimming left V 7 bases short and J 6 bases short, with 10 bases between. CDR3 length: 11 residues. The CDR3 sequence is CSGEVLNIQYI. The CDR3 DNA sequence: TGCAGCGGGGAGGTTTTAAACATTCAGTACATC.